A selection of T cell receptor beta chains follows, all from one sample in a study of T-cell memory formation after mild COVID-19. Via MiXCR, TCRdb re-called the 5' RACE reads, giving one row per CDR3 protein. The table includes roughly 340,000 distinct CDR3 sequences, about 20% detected once. The specimen sequenced was PBMCs or a T cell subset sorted from them (not recorded which). These receptors were obtained from a young man who had mild COVID-19 (a few samples of this study predate the infection). Cell type and time point are not known. The conserved cysteine and the conserved F or W are not part of the CDR3 here. Each record gives: V gene, CDR3 protein.

V: TRBV5-1; CDR3: ASSSGGGNQETQY
V: TRBV12-3/TRBV12-4; CDR3: ASSLKRGHTDTQY
V: TRBV4-1; CDR3: ASSLHGTGLDEQF
V: TRBV11-2; CDR3: ASSQGLFTDTQY
V: TRBV5-1; CDR3: ASSLGRGITDTQY
V: TRBV7-6; CDR3: ASSLESQGAGETQY
V: TRBV4-3; CDR3: ASSLLGPGTGELF
V: TRBV6-5; CDR3: ASSDRGLDNSPLH
V: TRBV11-2; CDR3: ASSLDPRGAAGTQY
V: TRBV11-2; CDR3: ASSPPGTIDTDTQY
V: TRBV13; CDR3: ASSFRGSPSYEQY
V: TRBV7-9; CDR3: ASSFGIAGTETQY
V: TRBV5-5; CDR3: ASSLSWQSYNEQF
V: TRBV4-3; CDR3: ASSRAGTASTDTQY
V: TRBV5-1; CDR3: ASSPREAGNTEAF
V: TRBV3-1; CDR3: ASGDRANYGYT
V: TRBV6-2/TRBV6-3; CDR3: ASTKRDQGYGANVLT
V: TRBV5-5; CDR3: ASSRGTVNTEAF
V: TRBV4-1; CDR3: ASSRPPQGQETQY
V: TRBV11-2; CDR3: ASSHRQAQEA
V: TRBV25-1; CDR3: ASSEYPGGPTDTQY
V: TRBV7-9; CDR3: ASSARAVSKADTQY
V: TRBV4-1; CDR3: ASSQGRTGLAKNIQY
V: TRBV20-1; CDR3: SARSRGRDWKNQPQH